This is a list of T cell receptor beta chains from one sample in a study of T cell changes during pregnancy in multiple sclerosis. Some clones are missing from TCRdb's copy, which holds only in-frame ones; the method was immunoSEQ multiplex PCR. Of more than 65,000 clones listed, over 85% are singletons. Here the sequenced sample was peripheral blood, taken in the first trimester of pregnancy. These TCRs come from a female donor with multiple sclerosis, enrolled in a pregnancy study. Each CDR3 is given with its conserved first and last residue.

CDR3aa: CASKQGQGRTGELFF
v_gene: TRBV2
j_gene: TRBJ2-2

CDR3aa: CASRAKGDNYGYTF
v_gene: TRBV13
j_gene: TRBJ1-2

CDR3aa: CASSFEVSNQPQHF
v_gene: TRBV28
j_gene: TRBJ1-5

CDR3aa: CASSPPGVVGYGYTF
v_gene: TRBV9
j_gene: TRBJ1-2

CDR3aa: CASSLDSGAEQYF
v_gene: TRBV28
j_gene: TRBJ2-7

CDR3aa: CASSLATGVGRYTDTQYF
v_gene: TRBV7-8
j_gene: TRBJ2-3

CDR3aa: CASDRTGTYNEQFF
v_gene: TRBV9
j_gene: TRBJ2-1

CDR3aa: CASSYSRSGTGHGYTF
v_gene: TRBV6-5
j_gene: TRBJ1-2

CDR3aa: CASSLGQGSNQPQHF
v_gene: TRBV5-1
j_gene: TRBJ1-5

CDR3aa: CASSLEGPQPQHF
v_gene: TRBV27
j_gene: TRBJ1-5

CDR3aa: CASSQGTGATNEKLFF
v_gene: TRBV4-3
j_gene: TRBJ1-4

CDR3aa: CASSTSSATSGGAWTDTQYF
v_gene: TRBV19
j_gene: TRBJ2-3

CDR3aa: CASSSPPDSLSSYEQYF
v_gene: TRBV7-9
j_gene: TRBJ2-7

CDR3aa: CASTPLSGGARDTQYF
v_gene: TRBV19
j_gene: TRBJ2-3